This entry concerns a single T cell receptor beta chain. These data belong to a study of monozygotic twins with inflammatory bowel disease. Germline CDR1 reads DFQATT; CDR2 reads SNEGSKA (reference sequence). The CDR3 totals 13 residues. TCRdb re-analyzed the 5' RACE reads; it lists each CDR3 protein once, without DNA. The sample table includes over 35,000 distinct CDR3 sequences. Sequencing was performed on blood. The sequence derives from a human donor with ulcerative colitis or Crohn's disease, or a healthy co-twin of an affected twin (not recorded which). V gene TRBV20-1 combines with J gene TRBJ1-3. This CDR3 reads CSAGRVGGNTIYF.